These 12 T cell receptor beta chains originate from one sample sequenced in a study of identical twins. TCRdb ran MiXCR on the 5' RACE reads and lists one entry per CDR3 protein. The sample consists of some 100,000 distinct CDR3 sequences, just under 6% of them appearing once. The material sequenced was memory T cells sorted from blood. These TCRs come from a woman in her fifties or sixties in good health.

The table lists this clonotype with a few counts. The V call is TRBV2, the J call TRBJ1-1; 8 bases line up with TRBD1. The CDR3 covers 13 residues. Germline V gene lookup returns CDR1 SNHLY and CDR2 FYNNEI. V shed 7 bases, J shed 8 bases, and the junction held 9 bases outside the gene matches. CDR3 bases: TGTGCCAGCAAGGGTTCTGGGACAGGCGAAGCTTTCTTT. Protein: CASKGSGTGEAFF.

At least ten counts were recorded for this clonotype. The J gene is TRBJ2-7, the V gene TRBV3-1; 9 bases match TRBD2. Trimming removed 7 bases from V and 4 bases from J; junction bases left unmatched: 5. The CDR3 contains 13 residues. Germline loops: CDR1 LGHDT, CDR2 YNNKEL (reference sequence). CDR3 coding DNA: TGTGCCAGCATAGCGGGAGTAGGTTACGAGCAGTACTTC. The encoded protein is CASIAGVGYEQYF.

The chain uses TRBV20-1 and TRBJ2-7, with 7 nucleotides matching TRBD2. Trimming at V came to 5 bases and at J to 4 bases, leaving 8 bases not matched to a gene. The CDR3 contains 13 residues. The germline CDR1 and CDR2 sequences are DFQATT and SNEGSKA (reference sequence). The CDR3 is CSAEGGSLYEQYF. The CDR3 bases are TGCAGTGCTGAGGGAGGGAGCCTGTACGAGCAGTACTTC.

This clonotype was counted ten times or more. The chain couples TRBV7-2 to TRBJ2-3; maybe TRBD2 (5 bases). CDR3 size: 16 residues. V was pared by 1 base and J by 0 bases, with 11 bases between. CDR1 and CDR2 (germline): SGHTA, FQGNSA. CDR3 amino acids: CASSLGAGMSTDTQYF. The CDR3, as DNA: TGTGCCAGCAGCTTAGGGGCGGGCATGAGCACAGATACGCAGTATTTT.

This clonotype was counted ten times or more. CDR3 sequence (DNA): TGTGCCAGCTCACCAATCAGACTAGCGGGGCGCAATGAGCAGTTCTTC. Encoded protein: CASSPIRLAGRNEQFF. The chain joins TRBV18 to TRBJ2-1; 11 bases fit TRBD2. CDR1 KGHSH and CDR2 LQKENI come from the germline V gene. V lost 2 bases and J lost 6; bases outside the gene matches: 6. This CDR3 comprises 16 residues.

There are many counts of this clonotype. V is TRBV15 and J is TRBJ2-3; 9 bases agree with TRBD2. Germline lookup yields CDR1 LNHNV and CDR2 YYDKDF (reference sequence). Trimming at V came to 5 bases and at J to 2 bases, leaving 2 bases not matched to a gene. CDR3 size: 14 residues. The DNA for the CDR3 is TGTGCCACCAGCGCGGGAGGGCCCACAGATACGCAGTATTTT. Amino acid sequence: CATSAGGPTDTQYF. Complete variable domain (other parts from reference TRBV15 and TRBJ2-3): DAMVIQNPRYQVTQFGKPVTLSCSQTLNHNVMYWYQQKSSQAPKLLFHYYDKDFNNEADTPDNFQSRRPNTSFCFLDIRSPGLGDTAMYLCATSAGGPTDTQYFGPGTRLTVL.

The sample holds many counts of this clonotype. The chain combines TRBV15 with TRBJ2-5; 7 bases are a match to TRBD1. Germline V gene sequence: CDR1 LNHNV, CDR2 YYDKDF (reference sequence). This CDR3 has 16 residues. Trimming at V came to 0 bases and at J to 2 bases, leaving 6 bases not matched to a gene. CDR3 nucleotides: TGTGCCACCAGCAGAGATCTTCCGGGACAGCAAGAGACCCAGTACTTC. Protein sequence: CATSRDLPGQQETQYF.

This clonotype was counted at least ten times. The rearrangement links TRBV5-1 to TRBJ2-1; no definite D call. With 4 bases removed from V and 5 bases from J, the gap between germline ends came to 4 bases. The CDR3 runs 11 residues. Germline-derived CDR1 and CDR2 are SGHRS and YFSETQ. The CDR3 DNA reads as TGCGCCAGCAGCCGAAACAATGAGCAGTTCTTC. Translating gives CASSRNNEQFF.

This clonotype has at least ten counts. The chain recombines TRBV20-1 with TRBJ1-2; weak D call: TRBD1 (5 bases). Trimming shortened V by 1 base and J by 6 bases, and 6 bases separated the two germline ends. CDR1 is DFQATT, CDR2 SNEGSKA, per germline (reference sequence). This CDR3 is built from 11 residues. The CDR3 loop reads CSARGGDGYTF. The CDR3 coding sequence is TGCAGTGCTAGAGGGGGGGATGGCTACACCTTC.

This clonotype was seen repeatedly, ten times or more. The CDR3 DNA sequence: TGTGCCACCAGTGATTTGAAGGGGAGGTCAGATACGCAGTATTTT. It specifies CATSDLKGRSDTQYF. The J gene is TRBJ2-3, the V gene TRBV24-1; possibly TRBD2 for D (6 bases). The CDR3 contains 15 residues. V gave up 0 bases and J gave up 4 bases, with 10 bases separating them. Germline assignment: CDR1 KGHDR and CDR2 SFDVKD.

This clonotype was observed at least ten times. The chain is built from TRBV20-1 and TRBJ2-1; D gene ambiguous. Germline CDR1 and CDR2: DFQATT and SNEGSKA (reference sequence). Trimming stripped 4 bases from V and 6 bases from J, with 7 bases between. This CDR3 region has 11 residues. CDR3 DNA sequence: TGCAGTGCTATCAAGGCCAATGAGCAGTTCTTC. It encodes CSAIKANEQFF.

The table lists this clonotype with a few counts. The CDR3 sequence is CASSPSASGNTGELFF. DNA of the CDR3: TGTGCCAGCAGCCCTTCGGCTAGCGGGAACACCGGGGAGCTGTTTTTT. J is TRBJ2-2 and V is TRBV9; 7 nucleotides agree with TRBD2. Unmatched junction bases numbered 7, after V lost 4 bases and J lost 1 base. The CDR3 extends over 16 amino acids. Per the germline V gene, CDR1 is SGDLS and CDR2 is YYNGEE.